This T cell receptor beta chain comes out of a study of T cells in tuberculosis (dated by TCRdb to 2017 to 2018). Notes on the research overall: The study combined CD1B tetramers and high-throughput TCR immunosequencing to characterize T cells specific for the mycobacterial lipid antigen glucose monomycolate (GMM). With 10 or so people per group, a South African clinical cohort compared IGRA-negative adolescents, IGRA-positive adolescents with latent tuberculosis, and adults with active tuberculosis. What the study reported, not specific to this receptor: Compared with IGRA-negative controls, TCR-alpha repertoires from active tuberculosis had smaller mean NN-distances to GMM-specific TCRs, which suggests clonal expansion of these TCRs. Using GEM motif frequencies, a classifier achieved approximately 72% accuracy, whereas a classifier built on the diverse GMM-specific repertoire got to around 90% accuracy (AUROC around 0.89). Smaller NN-distances were partly driven by shorter CDR3-alpha lengths in active tuberculosis patients, and statistical significance was not reached for the TCR-beta difference. Clinical samples were selected based on which cryopreserved specimens were available, and the active tuberculosis cases were adults whereas the controls were adolescents.

At study entry, a tuberculin skin test and the QuantiFERON-TB GOLD In-Tube IGRA were used to screen adolescents for latent tuberculosis infection. Immunosequencing was performed on unsorted cryopreserved PBMC and covered 100,000 or so T cells per clinical donor on average. Eleven high schools in the Worcester region of the Western Cape, South Africa, served as enrollment sites for adolescents aged 12 to 18 years. Roughly ten M. tuberculosis-infected adolescents and some ten uninfected adolescents were selected, with the two groups matched for age and sex. For the adolescents, PBMC were isolated by density centrifugation from freshly drawn heparinized blood and then cryopreserved. The immunoSEQ multiplex PCR assay was used to generate TCR libraries, with TCR-beta and/or TCR-alpha/delta assays applied to each sample. The amplified TCR libraries were sequenced on the Illumina high-throughput platform. Per the original workflow: Clustering and dimensionality reduction relied on pairwise TCRdist distances among GMM-specific receptors from T cells that were either sorted ex vivo or expanded in vitro. Each clinical repertoire received a mean NN-distance score, defined as the average TCRdist to the nearest 10% of tetramer-positive reference sequences. To compute GEM TCR motif frequency, the fraction of unique TCRs matching known GEM sequences by V/J usage and CDR3 length was calculated. Active tuberculosis was classified by linear discriminant analysis with leave-one-out cross-validation, implemented in scikit-learn. Not all clones reach the TCRdb copy of this immuneACCESS table, which keeps in-frame sequences only. Checked studies attribute under half of the gap to unresolved V genes and leave the rest unexplained. V and J calls and clone size are those listed in that table; D and trimming were worked out from the DNA. Here the sample has about 45,000 clones; roughly 94% occur a single time. Around 1.9% of the sample rests with the top ten.

A note on this clone: The antigen it binds to is not known. Per-base quality was not reported, and no clone a single base away is much larger than it.

CDR1 MNHEY and CDR2 SMNVEV were looked up in the germline V gene (reference sequence). Counted from cysteine to phenylalanine, this CDR3 has 17 amino acids. The entry retains the CDR3 DNA only, 51 bases that are in frame from base 1. V loses 5 bases at its end and J loses 7 bases; junction bases beyond the gene matches: 17. Rearrangement joined TRBV27 to TRBJ2-1; 7 central nucleotides agree with TRBD2. The sample was PBMCs. The TCR comes from a donor between 10 and 29 years old with latent tuberculosis or without tuberculosis infection. Some clones in this sample may be carry-over from other donors' samples. The sequenced DNA is TGTGCCAGCAGTAGCCCCTTGAGGGCGGGAGTGGAGAATGAGCAGTTCTTC. Its protein is CASSSPLRAGVENEQFF.